The source of this T cell receptor beta chain is a study of T cell responses to AZD1222 COVID-19 vaccine. Profiled with immunoSEQ multiplex PCR; TCRdb holds only in-frame clones, not every one. The profile covers roughly 120,000 clones, with 88% appearing a single time and about 17% taken by the ten largest. The sequence was obtained from an adult in good health. The sequencing used peripheral blood, collected on day 0 of MenACWY control vaccination.

CDR3 sequence reads: CASSLQTTNTGELFF. CDR3 DNA sequence: TGTGCCAGCAGCTTGCAGACTACTAACACCGGGGAGCTGTTTTTT. The rearrangement uses TRBV5-4 and TRBJ2-2, with a tentative D call TRBD2 (5 bases). Germline CDR1 SGHNT, CDR2 YYREEE (reference sequence). The V and J ends lost 1 base and 2 bases respectively, with 9 bases between them. The CDR3 consists of 15 residues.